The 21 T cell receptor beta chains in this list originate from one sample, sequenced in a study of T-cell memory formation after mild COVID-19. TCRdb re-called the 5' RACE reads through MiXCR, storing one row per CDR3 protein. Here the sample spans a few hundred thousand distinct CDR3 sequences, around 25% being singletons. Sample: PBMCs or a T cell subset sorted from them (not recorded which). These receptors all come from an adult woman who had mild COVID-19 (a few samples of this study predate the infection). Cell type and time point are not known.

This clonotype was detected ten times or more. The chain links TRBV5-1 to TRBJ1-4, with 9 bases identical to TRBD1. The trim removed 5 bases at V and 3 bases at J, leaving 17 bases unmatched. The CDR3 sequence is 19 residues long. The germline V gene encodes CDR1 SGHRS and CDR2 YFSETQ. In DNA, the CDR3 is TGCGCCAGCAGTTTGATACCCCGGGGCACAGGGGGCTCTAATGAAAAACTGTTTTTT. The encoded protein is CASSLIPRGTGGSNEKLFF.

The rearrangement links TRBV28 to TRBJ2-5, with D possibly called TRBD1 or TRBD2 (5 bases each). Per germline, CDR1 MDHEN and CDR2 SYDVKM. The ends were cut back, 5 bases at V and 3 bases at J, with 13 bases in the middle. The CDR3 has 14 amino acids. CDR3 sequence (DNA): TGTGCCAGCAGTAACCGGGACCGTAAAGAGACCCAGTACTTC. It yields the protein CASSNRDRKETQYF. The full variable domain, with the rest looked up from reference TRBV28 and TRBJ2-5, is DVKVTQSSRYLVKRTGEKVFLECVQDMDHENMFWYRQDPGLGLRLIYFSYDVKMKEKGDIPEGYSVSREKKERFSLILESASTNQTSMYLCASSNRDRKETQYFGPGTRLLVL.

A few counts support this clonotype. The gene calls are TRBV19 and TRBJ2-7, with 10 positions matching TRBD2. Germline CDR1 reads LNHDA; CDR2 reads SQIVND (reference sequence). V trimming: 2 bases; J trimming: 1 base; junction bases outside the gene matches: 8. CDR3 length equals 17 residues. As DNA, the CDR3 is TGTGCCAGTAGTATAACGCTAGCGGGAGTCGGTTCCTACGAGCAGTACTTC. The encoded protein is CASSITLAGVGSYEQYF.

The chain has TRBV20-1 and TRBJ1-1; D is undetermined. Germline loops: CDR1 DFQATT, CDR2 SNEGSKA (reference sequence). This CDR3 has 13 amino acids. Trimming stripped 8 bases from V and 1 base from J, with 14 bases between. The CDR3 sequence is CSLRGRKNTEAFF. In nucleotides, the CDR3 is TGCAGTCTTCGAGGACGGAAGAACACTGAAGCTTTCTTT.

The chain links TRBV27 to TRBJ2-7, with D perhaps TRBD1 (6 bases). In germline, CDR1 is MNHEY, CDR2 SMNVEV (reference sequence). V was cut by 2 bases and J by 2 bases, with 10 bases left in between. The CDR3 sequence is 14 residues long. In nucleotides, the CDR3 is TGTGCCAGCAGTTTAATGGGGACAACCTACGAGCAGTACTTC. Translation gives CASSLMGTTYEQYF.

This clonotype has more than one count but fewer than ten. CDR3 residues: CASSSGFNQPQHF. The CDR3 DNA is TGTGCCAGCAGTTCGGGTTTTAATCAGCCCCAGCATTTT. The V call is TRBV6-2 or TRBV6-3, the J call TRBJ1-5; the D is unclear. Between the trimmed V and J ends, which lost 4 bases and 4 bases, there was a span of 8 bases. Looked up from germline, CDR1 is MNHEY and CDR2 is SVGEGT. The CDR3 sequence is 13 residues long.

The chain employs TRBV5-1 and TRBJ1-1, with D possibly being TRBD1 (5 bases). The CDR3 has 12 residues. V lost 7 bases to trimming and J lost 1 base, with 8 bases between them. Germline lookup yields CDR1 SGHRS and CDR2 YFSETQ. The CDR3 spells CASRGENTEAFF. Here the CDR3 DNA reads TGCGCCAGCCGAGGGGAGAACACTGAAGCTTTCTTT.

This clonotype was seen more than once but under ten times. The chain links TRBV7-9 to TRBJ2-5; TRBD2 aligns across 9 bases. The CDR3 contains 15 residues. Germline V lookup: CDR1 SEHNR, CDR2 FQNEAQ (reference sequence). The ends lost 5 bases at V and 0 bases at J; junction bases unmatched: 4. CDR3 nucleotide sequence: TGTGCCAGCAGCCGGACTAGCGTAAACCAAGAGACCCAGTACTTC. It encodes CASSRTSVNQETQYF.

V is TRBV7-6 and J is TRBJ2-5; tentatively, D is TRBD1 (6 bases). The germline gives CDR1 SGHVS, CDR2 FNYEAQ. The germline V and J ends were trimmed by 4 bases and 7 bases, with 16 bases remaining between them. The CDR3 length is 14 residues. The CDR3 region is CASSSSGAQGTQYF. CDR3 sequence (DNA): TGTGCCAGCAGCTCTTCAGGGGCGCAGGGGACCCAGTACTTC. Full variable domain (missing parts from reference TRBV7-6 and TRBJ2-5): GAGVSQSPRYKVTKRGQDVALRCDPISGHVSLYWYRQALGQGPEFLTYFNYEAQQDKSGLPNDRFSAERPEGSISTLTIQRTEQRDSAMYRCASSSSGAQGTQYFGPGTRLLVL.

The genes are TRBV5-1 and TRBJ1-2; 7 bases fit TRBD1. The length of the CDR3 is 16 residues. CDR1 is SGHRS, CDR2 YFSETQ, per germline. With 0 bases clipped from V and 7 bases from J, the junction kept 12 bases outside the gene matches. The CDR3 nucleotides read TGCGCCAGCAGCTTGGGAGTCCCGCAGGGGGGTGCTGGCTACACCTTC. As protein: CASSLGVPQGGAGYTF.

The CDR3 region has the DNA TGTGCCAGCAGTTACAAGGCGGCCGGGGTCAATGAGCAGTTCTTC. Translating gives CASSYKAAGVNEQFF. J is TRBJ2-1 and V is TRBV6-5, with a tentative D call TRBD2 (5 bases). The germline V gene has CDR1 MNHEY and CDR2 SVGAGI. V lost 2 bases, J lost 6 bases, and 14 bases lay in between. The CDR3 has 15 residues.

This clonotype was counted between two and nine times. This chain joins TRBV7-3 and TRBJ2-3, with TRBD2 identical over 11 bases. The CDR3 totals 16 residues. The germline CDR1 and CDR2 sequences are SGHTA and FQGTGA. Trimming at V came to 2 bases and at J to 2 bases, leaving 3 bases not matched to a gene. CDR3 region: CASSLLAGGHTDTQYF. DNA of the CDR3: TGTGCCAGCAGCTTACTAGCGGGGGGCCACACAGATACGCAGTATTTT.

V usage is TRBV9 and J usage is TRBJ2-5; no clear D gene. Germline V gene sequence: CDR1 SGDLS, CDR2 YYNGEE. The CDR3 sequence is 12 residues long. Trimming shortened V by 3 bases and J by 3 bases, and 6 bases separated the two germline ends. CDR3 sequence reads: CASSANEETQYF. DNA for the CDR3: TGTGCCAGCAGCGCCAACGAAGAGACCCAGTACTTC.

The gene calls are TRBV12-3 or TRBV12-4 and TRBJ1-5, with TRBD1 identical over 10 bases. J was trimmed by 1 base and V by 5 bases; bases with no gene match: 11. This CDR3 spans 18 amino acids. CDR3 in amino acids: CASSPGQGSFGSNQPQHF. The CDR3 DNA reads as TGTGCCAGCAGTCCGGGACAGGGGAGTTTCGGAAGCAATCAGCCCCAGCATTTT.

The V gene is TRBV9, the J gene TRBJ2-3; D unclear. The length of the CDR3 is 12 residues. CDR1 and CDR2 from the germline V gene are SGDLS and YYNGEE. The germline V and J ends were trimmed by 3 bases and 10 bases, with 12 bases remaining between them. In nucleotides, the CDR3 is TGTGCCAGCAGCGAGCTCCCCGGTCCGCAGTATTTT. This translates into CASSELPGPQYF.

This clonotype was recorded a few times. The genes are TRBV2 and TRBJ2-2, with unresolved D. Germline loops: CDR1 SNHLY, CDR2 FYNNEI. V was trimmed by 8 bases and J by 4 bases, leaving 11 bases between them. This CDR3 spans 13 amino acids. The CDR3 bases are TGTGCCAGCGGCTTGGGGTCCACCGGGGAGCTGTTTTTT. Amino acids: CASGLGSTGELFF.

This clonotype has only a few counts. The rearrangement links TRBV11-1 to TRBJ2-1; a possible D gene is TRBD1 (5 bases). V was cut by 2 bases and J by 4 bases, with 12 bases left in between. The CDR3 sequence is 15 residues long. Germline V gives CDR1 SGHAT, CDR2 FQDESV (reference sequence). CDR3 nucleotides: TGTGCCAGCAGCTTACTGCGACAGACATACAATGAGCAGTTCTTC. Amino acids: CASSLLRQTYNEQFF.

The gene calls are TRBV5-5 and TRBJ2-1; D is unresolved. Germline values: CDR1 SGHKS, CDR2 YYEKEE (reference sequence). The CDR3 runs to 12 residues. Trimming left V 4 bases short and J 4 bases short, with 6 bases between. The CDR3 here is CASSNPYNEQFF. The CDR3 nucleotides are TGTGCCAGCAGCAACCCATACAATGAGCAGTTCTTC.

This clonotype appeared a few times. The V and J genes are TRBV15 and TRBJ1-2, with D possibly matching TRBD1 (5 bases). CDR1 LNHNV and CDR2 YYDKDF come from the germline V gene (reference sequence). The CDR3 runs to 16 residues. V was trimmed by 3 bases and J by 5 bases, leaving 19 bases between them. The CDR3 bases are TGTGCCACCAGCAGCGGGGCTCCCACCAGAGGTTATGGCTACACCTTC. This gives the protein CATSSGAPTRGYGYTF. The full variable domain, with the rest looked up from reference TRBV15 and TRBJ1-2, is DAMVIQNPRYQVTQFGKPVTLSCSQTLNHNVMYWYQQKSSQAPKLLFHYYDKDFNNEADTPDNFQSRRPNTSFCFLDIRSPGLGDTAMYLCATSSGAPTRGYGYTFGSGTRLTVV.

The CDR3 sequence: CSARDQGQGEAFF. DNA of the CDR3: TGCAGTGCTAGAGATCAGGGTCAGGGTGAAGCTTTCTTT. The chain employs TRBV20-1 and TRBJ1-1; the D gene is possibly TRBD1 (5 bases). Trimming shortened V by 0 bases and J by 7 bases, and 12 bases separated the two germline ends. CDR3 length: 13 amino acids. Germline V gives CDR1 DFQATT, CDR2 SNEGSKA (reference sequence).

This clonotype came up once. The CDR3 sequence is CASSYSRTGTTLEAFF. The CDR3 nucleotides are TGTGCCAGCAGTTACTCGAGAACCGGGACCACCCTTGAAGCTTTCTTT. The chain has TRBV6-2 or TRBV6-3 and TRBJ1-1; D may be TRBD1 (5 bases). Germline CDR1 and CDR2: MNHEY and SVGEGT. Trimming pared 0 bases from V and 7 bases from J, leaving 18 bases between. The CDR3 covers 16 residues.